This T cell receptor (beta chain) was recovered during a study of blood T cell repertoires in COVID-19. Study summary: Donors in the United States, Italy and Spain gave samples during acute or convalescent COVID-19.

The method was immunoSEQ multiplex PCR; TCRdb's version includes in-frame clones alone and lacks a portion of them. The sample contains about 310,000 clones, around 85% of which appear only once. The V end lost 0 bases, the J end lost 4 bases, and 22 bases lay between the germline ends. There are 18 residues in the CDR3. CDR1 GTSNPN and CDR2 SVGIG come from the germline V gene (reference sequence). Participant reports of clinical history set cohort assignment. Sequencing used PBMCs or T cells enriched from blood (not recorded which). The origin of this receptor is a woman aged 25 to 39 who had been exposed to COVID-19. The rearrangement uses TRBV30 and TRBJ1-5; D is uncertain. The CDR3 loop is CAWSVFTGTTITNQPQHF. The CDR3 DNA is TGTGCCTGGAGTGTTTTCACCGGTACCACCATTACTAATCAGCCCCAGCATTTT.